This T cell receptor beta chain was observed in a study of cytomegalovirus exposure and HLA in healthy donors. Across the study: From approximately 170 million T cells, an earlier analysis saw 100 million to 140 million unique TCR beta sequences. Study-wide results and limits: About 87% or about 30% of the time was how often most TCR beta V segments were productive, according to an earlier analysis. Among TCR sequences, most were rare, though some public TCRs appeared in many donors.

The PCR used 60 Vbeta and 13 Jbeta primers. Clones were sequenced by immunoSEQ multiplex PCR, and TCRdb holds only the in-frame ones, with some missing. The data show 150,000 to 200,000 clones, 77% seen once. CDR3 size: 14 residues. CDR1 and CDR2 (germline): SGHRS, YFSETQ. Deletions cut 0 bases from V and 5 bases from J, with 11 bases between. With regard to this clone: Its antigen is currently unknown.

This clonotype originated in a woman aged 30 to 39 in good health and CMV-seronegative. The sample consisted of PBMCs. The gene calls are TRBV5-1 and TRBJ1-2; D is perhaps TRBD1 (5 bases). The chain's CDR3 is CASSLGQGLYGYTF. CDR3 coding DNA: TGCGCCAGCAGCTTGGGGCAGGGACTGTATGGCTACACCTTC. The full variable domain, rest sourced from reference TRBV5-1 and TRBJ1-2, is KAGVTQTPRYLIKTRGQQVTLSCSPISGHRSVSWYQQTPGQGLQFLFEYFSETQRNKGNFPGRFSGRQFSNSRSEMNVSTLELGDSALYLCASSLGQGLYGYTFGSGTRLTVV.